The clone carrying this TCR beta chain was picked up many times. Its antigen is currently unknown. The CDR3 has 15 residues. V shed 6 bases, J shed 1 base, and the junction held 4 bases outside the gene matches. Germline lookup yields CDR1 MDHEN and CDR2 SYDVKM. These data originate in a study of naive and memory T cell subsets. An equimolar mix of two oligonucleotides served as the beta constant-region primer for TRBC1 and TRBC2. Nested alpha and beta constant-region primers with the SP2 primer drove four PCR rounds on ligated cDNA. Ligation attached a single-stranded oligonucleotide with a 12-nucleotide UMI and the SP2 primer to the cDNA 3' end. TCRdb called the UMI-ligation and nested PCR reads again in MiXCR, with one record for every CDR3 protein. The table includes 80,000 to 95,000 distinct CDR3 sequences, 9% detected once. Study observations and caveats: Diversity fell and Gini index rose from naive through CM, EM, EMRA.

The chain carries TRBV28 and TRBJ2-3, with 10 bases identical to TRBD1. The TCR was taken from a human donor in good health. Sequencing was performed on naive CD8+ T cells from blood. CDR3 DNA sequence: TGTGCCAGCAGCACTGGACAGGGGGGCACAGATACGCAGTATTTT. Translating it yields CASSTGQGGTDTQYF.